Given below is one TCR beta chain in context. Antigen: not known. The data were obtained in a study of shared clonotypes between healthy human individuals. The study's findings and limits: Sorted-subset samples were not fully sequenced, rarefaction indicated.

The CDR3 is 14 amino acids. The germline gives CDR1 SGDLS, CDR2 YYNGEE. Deletions cut 0 bases from V and 5 bases from J, with 10 bases between. Data came from immunoSEQ multiplex PCR; TCRdb stores just in-frame clones and leaves some out. The sample records around 690,000 clones, roughly 88% being singletons. V usage is TRBV9 and J usage is TRBJ2-3; tentatively, D is TRBD1 (5 bases). Material: memory CD8+ T cells from PBMCs. Documented subset: CD45RO+ cells pooled with CCR7-negative TemRA cells. The sequence was obtained from a man aged 18 to 30 in good health. Some clones in this sample may be carry-over from other donors' samples. CDR3 sequence reads: CASSVVRAGDTQYF. CDR3 in DNA: TGTGCCAGCAGCGTAGTCAGGGCAGGAGATACGCAGTATTTT.